These T cell receptor beta chains were read from a single sample in a study of technical replicates of blood from a few donors. Measured with immunoSEQ multiplex PCR; TCRdb has only the in-frame clones, and not every one. The repertoire holds some 70,000 clones, with roughly 92% as singletons. Sequences were obtained from PBMCs. Source of these receptors: a human donor in good health. Some clones in this sample may be carry-over from other donors' samples. Each CDR3 is given with its conserved first and last residue. D genes are given only for firm matches. Size tells how often a clone was seen (once, few, many) or the class of an expanded clone, and some rows leave it out.

>NA|12|TRBJ1-1|NA|TRBV29-1
TGCAGCGCCTCGAGGGGGGGGTTCGGAGCTTTCTTT
CSASRGGFGAFF
>NA|14|TRBJ1-1|TRBD1|TRBV2
TGTGCCAGCAGGGAAGGGGGCGGTGGTACTGAAGCTTTCTTT
CASREGGGGTEAFF
>NA|16|TRBJ2-2|TRBD2|TRBV7-3
TGTGCCAGCAGCTTCGGGACTAGCAGAAGAACCGGGGAGCTGTTTTTT
CASSFGTSRRTGELFF
>NA|13|TRBJ2-2|NA|TRBV6-4
TGTGCCAGCAGCCATGACAGCACCGGGGAGCTGTTTTTT
CASSHDSTGELFF
>NA|16|TRBJ2-7|TRBD1|TRBV5-1
TGCGCCAGCAGTTCAAACTCCGGGACAGGGGGCTTCGAGCAGTACTTC
CASSSNSGTGGFEQYF
>NA|14|TRBJ2-2|TRBD1|TRBV7-3
TGTGCCAGCAGCTCGACAGGGTTTACCGGGGAGCTGTTTTTT
CASSSTGFTGELFF
>NA|15|TRBJ2-1|TRBD2|TRBV6-5
TGTGCCAGCAGTTACGGTAGCGGGAGGGTTAATGAGCAGTTCTTC
CASSYGSGRVNEQFF
>NA|16|TRBJ2-7|TRBD2|TRBV7-2
TGTGCCAGCAGCCCCTCCCGGACTAGCGGGGGTTACGAGCAGTACTTC
CASSPSRTSGGYEQYF
>NA|15|TRBJ2-2|TRBD2|TRBV2
TGTGCCAGCAGTCGGACTAGCGGGAGTCCTAGGGAGCTGTTTTTT
CASSRTSGSPRELFF
>NA|15|TRBJ1-2|NA|TRBV5-6
TGTGCCAGCAGCGGAAGGACATCGTCAGTCTATGGCTACACCTTC
CASSGRTSSVYGYTF
>NA|15|TRBJ1-5|NA|TRBV4-2
TGTGCCAGCAGCCAAGATTTGGGGGGAGTCCAGCCCCAGCATTTT
CASSQDLGGVQPQHF
>NA|15|TRBJ2-1|NA|TRBV5-1
TGCGCCAGCAGCTTGGACGCCGGGCTAGTCGGGGTCTCGTTCTTC
CASSLDAGLVGVSFF
>NA|14|TRBJ1-5|NA|TRBV6-6
TGTGCCAGCCACTCCGGGGGTAGCAATCAGCCCCAGCATTTT
CASHSGGSNQPQHF
>NA|16|TRBJ1-2|TRBD1|TRBV19
TGTGCCAGTAGTAAACAGGGGGCCGGAGCGAACTATGGCTACACCTTC
CASSKQGAGANYGYTF
>NA|12|TRBJ1-2|NA|TRBV5-1
TGCGCCAGCAGCTTCAGGGCTGGGGGCTACACCTTC
CASSFRAGGYTF
>NA|14|TRBJ1-5|NA|TRBV10-3
TGTGCCATCAGTGAGTCCCCAGGCAATCAGCCCCAGCATTTT
CAISESPGNQPQHF
>NA|15|TRBJ2-7|TRBD1|TRBV30
TGTGCCTGGAGGCGAAGGGGACAGGACCCCTACGAGCAGTACTTC
CAWRRRGQDPYEQYF
>NA|16|TRBJ1-2|TRBD1|TRBV7-2
TGTGCCAGCAGCAAATACGGACAGGGGGCTTTCGGAAGCTACACCTTC
CASSKYGQGAFGSYTF
>NA|21|TRBJ2-7|TRBD2|TRBV7-8
TGTGCCAGCAGCTTAGTTGAACCGGGACTAGCGGGATCCTTGCCCCAGGACGAGCAGTACTTC
CASSLVEPGLAGSLPQDEQYF
>NA|15|TRBJ2-4|TRBD2|TRBV27
TGTGCCAGCAGAGGGGCGATGACGGGAGGCAAGGGTCAGTACTTC
CASRGAMTGGKGQYF
>NA|12|TRBJ1-5|NA|TRBV9
TGTGCCGGGCCCCGGCGCAATCAGCCCCAGCATTTT
CAGPRRNQPQHF
>once|15|TRBJ2-6|NA|TRBV5-1
TGCGCCAGCAGCCCCTCGAGCTCTGGGGCCAACGTCCTGACTTTC
CASSPSSSGANVLTF
>NA|14|TRBJ1-1|NA|TRBV19
TGTGCCAGTATTAACAGGGCTGCTAGCACTGAAGCTTTCTTT
CASINRAASTEAFF
>NA|15|TRBJ2-5|NA|TRBV12-2
TGTGCAAGTCGTCGGACGGGGGTCTTTCAAGAGACCCAGTACTTC
CASRRTGVFQETQYF
>NA|15|TRBJ2-1|TRBD1|TRBV10-3
TGTGCCATCAGGCGACAGGGGGGATCCTACAATGAGCAGTTCTTC
CAIRRQGGSYNEQFF
>NA|15|TRBJ1-2|NA|TRBV9
TGTGCCAGCAGCGTAAGTACAGACGGAACGTATGGCTACACCTTC
CASSVSTDGTYGYTF
>NA|14|TRBJ1-1|NA|TRBV6-5
TGTGCCAGCAGTTACTCGAGTACGAACACTGAAGCTTTCTTT
CASSYSSTNTEAFF